This is a list of T cell receptor beta chains from one sample in a study of monozygotic twins with inflammatory bowel disease. Reprocessing the 5' RACE reads, TCRdb reports a single entry for every CDR3 protein and omits DNA. In total, the table holds 300,000 to 350,000 distinct CDR3 sequences. The sequencing sample was made of blood. These TCRs come from a human donor with ulcerative colitis or Crohn's disease, or a healthy co-twin of an affected twin (not recorded which). Each CDR3 is given with its conserved first and last residue.

j_call,v_call,cdr3_aa
TRBJ2-7,TRBV20-1,CSAGPGQGLPYEQYF
TRBJ1-5,TRBV6-6,CASSDRINQPQHF
TRBJ2-7,TRBV27,CASSPRTSGRTYEQYF
TRBJ1-1,TRBV29-1,CSVRSSGFTMNTEAFF
TRBJ2-5,TRBV12-3/TRBV12-4,CASSLWGGGFRETQYF
TRBJ1-4,TRBV5-1,CASSLSQGGGKLFF
TRBJ2-3,TRBV12-3/TRBV12-4,CASTLRGAGTDTQYF
TRBJ2-1,TRBV7-9,CASRGSGSSYNEQFF
TRBJ2-5,TRBV29-1,CSPVNPLEETQYF
TRBJ2-3,TRBV4-3,CASSQGQGGVDTQYF
TRBJ1-2,TRBV20-1,CSARDIFAENYGYTF
TRBJ2-3,TRBV7-2,CASSSYLAVTDTQYF
TRBJ2-2,TRBV7-8,CASSRDRANTGELFF
TRBJ2-2,TRBV28,CASSTTRGELFF
TRBJ2-1,TRBV28,CASRRDLNEQFF
TRBJ1-2,TRBV5-1,CASSINRGTWDGYTF
TRBJ2-5,TRBV7-2,CASSLEGTQPRTQYF
TRBJ1-2,TRBV5-1,CASSVGLGSNYGYTF
TRBJ2-1,TRBV11-2,CASSQEIVITYNEQFF
TRBJ2-7,TRBV6-5,CASSSRGANLSYEQYF
TRBJ2-2,TRBV5-1,CASSTTGNRRTGELFF
TRBJ2-1,TRBV30,CAWSLYGGPLNEQFF
TRBJ1-5,TRBV12-3/TRBV12-4,CASSRGMGGLNQPQHF
TRBJ2-5,TRBV6-2/TRBV6-3,CASSYSFNEVREETRETLYF
TRBJ2-2,TRBV19,CASSIGGQSSKTGELFF
TRBJ2-7,TRBV20-1,CSARDWSGPSIRREQYF
TRBJ2-7,TRBV29-1,CSVAPGISYEQYF
TRBJ2-2,TRBV7-6,CASSTNQAGELFF
TRBJ1-5,TRBV5-1,CASSLVGGRGQPQHF